Each of the 6 T cell receptor beta chains below was sequenced from the same sample in a study of blood T cell repertoires in COVID-19. Here immunoSEQ multiplex PCR was the method, and the copy in TCRdb shows in-frame clones only, minus some. The sample shows about 160,000 clones, roughly 83% of them seen only once. Sequencing was done on a sample of peripheral blood. These receptors were taken from a man younger than 35 with active or convalescent COVID-19.

The chain has TRBV18 and TRBJ2-1; TRBD2 matches 7 bases. The CDR3 extends over 15 amino acids. Germline assignment: CDR1 KGHSH and CDR2 LQKENI. The ends lost 5 bases at V and 5 bases at J; junction bases unmatched: 9. The CDR3 nucleotides read TGTGCCAGCTCAACGCGGGGGAACCTCAACAATGAGCAGTTCTTC. The encoded protein is CASSTRGNLNNEQFF.

The chain carries TRBV4-3 and TRBJ2-2; TRBD2 matches at 9 bases. CDR1 is LGHNA and CDR2 is YSLEER in the germline V gene. V lost 0 bases and J lost 1; bases outside the gene matches: 9. The CDR3 is 19 amino acids. The CDR3 DNA reads as TGCGCCAGCAGCCAAGATGTTTGGCTAGCGGGAAAGAACACCGGGGAGCTGTTTTTT. Protein sequence: CASSQDVWLAGKNTGELFF.

This clone came up once. This chain links TRBV7-2 with TRBJ2-5; 9 bases agree with TRBD1. The CDR3 sequence is 15 residues long. Germline CDR1 is SGHTA and CDR2 is FQGNSA. Trimming cost V 5 bases and J 4 bases; bases outside gene matches: 8. Here the CDR3 reads CASSLDRGERETQYF. CDR3 sequence (DNA): TGTGCCAGCAGCCTGGACAGGGGCGAAAGAGAGACCCAGTACTTC.

This clone was counted a few times. The genes are TRBV6-5 and TRBJ1-3, with unresolved D. V lost 6 bases and J 2 bases, leaving 11 bases between the germline ends. This CDR3 has 14 residues. Germline V gene sequence: CDR1 MNHEY, CDR2 SVGAGI. The chain's CDR3 is CASRGAQAGNTIYF. CDR3 bases: TGTGCCAGCAGGGGAGCCCAAGCTGGAAACACCATATATTTT.

This clone appeared a few times. The chain joins TRBV11-2 to TRBJ1-3; weak D call: TRBD1 (6 bases). V gave up 1 base and J gave up 0 bases, with 13 bases separating them. The CDR3 runs 17 residues. Germline loops: CDR1 SGHAT, CDR2 FQNNGV. The CDR3 spells CASSLGPGHLSGNTIYF. CDR3 coding DNA: TGTGCCAGCAGCTTAGGTCCGGGACACCTCTCTGGAAACACCATATATTTT.

V usage is TRBV5-1 and J usage is TRBJ2-4, with 8 bases identical to TRBD1. The CDR3 extends over 15 amino acids. CDR1 is SGHRS, CDR2 YFSETQ, per germline. With 0 bases clipped from V and 3 bases from J, the junction kept 2 bases outside the gene matches. The CDR3 here is CASSLVQGDKNIQYF. CDR3 DNA sequence: TGCGCCAGCAGCTTGGTACAGGGGGACAAAAACATTCAGTACTTC.